This T cell receptor beta chain was captured in a study of kidney transplant recipient with SARS-CoV-2 infection. TCRdb processed the reads anew with MiXCR; each CDR3 protein has one entry. The sample has about 250,000 distinct CDR3 sequences, 29% seen once. The germline V and J ends were trimmed by 1 base and 3 bases, with 10 bases remaining between them. Germline CDR1 SGHTA, CDR2 FQGNSA. There are 14 residues in the CDR3. This clonotype was counted ten times or more. Sequencing was performed on a blood sample, taken at baseline and on day 111 from a kidney transplant recipient. This TCR derives from a male patient younger than 45 who had COVID-19 and was a kidney transplant recipient. Some of the T cells might come from the graft donor. The chain joins TRBV7-2 to TRBJ2-7; no reliable D call. For the CDR3, the DNA is TGTGCCAGCAGCTTAGTTGGTGGCGACTACGAGCAGTACTTC. Protein sequence: CASSLVGGDYEQYF.